This TCR beta chain came from a study of cytomegalovirus exposure and HLA in healthy donors. In the PCR, 60 Vbeta and 13 Jbeta primers were used. Using immunoSEQ multiplex PCR, the repertoire was profiled, and TCRdb retains in-frame clones only, with some absent. This table holds approximately 79,000 clones, 78% found once. Comments on this clone: Its antigen remains unidentified.

This CDR3 has 15 amino acids. The germline CDR1 and CDR2 sequences are SGHDN and FVKESK. The trim removed 4 bases at V and 8 bases at J, leaving 10 bases unmatched. General observations from the study: A later analysis linked a missense variant in DCLRE1C to the trimming of TCR beta V and J genes. A few V segments could not be told apart, such as TRBV6-2 and TRBV6-3, and were left out. Listed as cytomegalovirus-associated were 150 to 200 TCR beta chains.

The sequence was obtained from a male donor in good health and CMV-seropositive. The chain employs TRBV14 and TRBJ1-4; TRBD1 agrees at 7 bases. What was sequenced was PBMCs. The CDR3 is CASSRRTGLGEKLFF. The CDR3 DNA is TGTGCCAGCAGCCGCCGGACAGGTTTGGGAGAAAAACTGTTTTTT.